A few counts support the clone carrying this T cell receptor beta chain. Germline-derived CDR1 and CDR2 are MNHNS and SASEGT. CDR3 length: 12 residues. Trimming left V 5 bases short and J 10 bases short, with 14 bases between. The PCR used 60 V beta and 13 J beta primers. Generated by immunoSEQ multiplex PCR, the TCRdb table keeps only in-frame clones and is missing some. The sample holds tens of thousands of clones, roughly 86% seen once. This specimen comes from a study of glioma-infiltrating T cells after dendritic cell vaccination. The time point here: after dendritic cell vaccination, including at tumor progression/relapse. Only patients with spare fresh-frozen tumor and over two years of follow-up were included. PBMC were collected before vaccination, two weeks after the third vaccination, and at progression.

Specimen: blood, collected after dendritic cell vaccination. The sequence was collected from a human donor with glioblastoma. The chain uses TRBV6-1 and TRBJ1-1; D is ambiguous. CDR3 region: CASSLSGGRAFF. The CDR3 nucleotides read TGTGCCAGCAGTCTCTCCGGAGGGCGAGCTTTCTTT.